One sample yielded the 22 T cell receptor beta chains listed below, sequenced in a study of blood T cell repertoires in COVID-19. Using immunoSEQ multiplex PCR, the repertoire was profiled, and TCRdb retains in-frame clones only, with some absent. This table has about 250,000 clones, around 88% appearing once. The specimen sequenced was peripheral blood. These receptors were collected from a man older than 75 with acute or convalescent COVID-19.

This chain joins TRBV12-3 or TRBV12-4 and TRBJ1-1; D is perhaps TRBD1 (6 bases). Trimming stripped 3 bases from V and 10 bases from J, with 12 bases between. The CDR3 extends over 12 amino acids. CDR3 in DNA: TGTGCCAGCAGTTTGGGGGCGGGGGCAGCTTTCTTT. Translation gives CASSLGAGAAFF.

This clone occurred once. V gene TRBV4-1 combines with J gene TRBJ2-1, with D hard to call. With 5 bases removed from V and 0 bases from J, the gap between germline ends came to 11 bases. This CDR3 region has 15 residues. Germline loops: CDR1 MGHRA, CDR2 YSYEKL. The CDR3 protein is CASSELLSSYNEQFF. The CDR3 DNA sequence: TGCGCCAGCAGCGAACTTCTGAGCTCCTACAATGAGCAGTTCTTC.

This clone has just one count. This rearrangement joins TRBV4-1 to TRBJ2-3; a weak D match, TRBD1 (7 bases). Germline V gene lookup returns CDR1 MGHRA and CDR2 YSYEKL. Trimming pared 2 bases from V and 5 bases from J, leaving 11 bases between. The CDR3 is 14 amino acids. The DNA for the CDR3 is TGCGCCAGCAGCCAACAGGGGGAGGTAGATACGCAGTATTTT. Translation gives CASSQQGEVDTQYF.

The chain has TRBV28 and TRBJ2-2; no clear D gene. V lost 6 bases and J lost 3, with 11 bases in between. Per the germline V gene, CDR1 is MDHEN and CDR2 is SYDVKM. This CDR3 spans 14 amino acids. The CDR3 sequence: CASRPSRYTGELFF. The CDR3 DNA reads as TGTGCCAGCAGACCCTCCAGATACACCGGGGAGCTGTTTTTT.

V usage is TRBV29-1 and J usage is TRBJ1-1; 10 nucleotides align to TRBD1. CDR3 size: 12 residues. Germline V gene data show CDR1 as SQVTM and CDR2 as ANQGSEA. Germline trimming cut 7 bases from V and 5 bases from J; bases unmatched to any gene: 4. This CDR3 is CSASDRGTEAFF. The DNA of the CDR3 is TGCAGCGCCTCGGACAGGGGGACTGAAGCTTTCTTT.

V usage is TRBV7-9 and J usage is TRBJ1-2, with TRBD1 matching over 7 bases. V lost 7 bases, J lost 4 bases, and 12 bases stayed unmatched. Germline values: CDR1 SEHNR, CDR2 FQNEAQ (reference sequence). The CDR3 length is 15 residues. DNA of the CDR3: TGTGCCAGCAACCGGGTACAGGGGCATCCCTATGGCTACACCTTC. It codes for CASNRVQGHPYGYTF.

This chain uses TRBV19 with TRBJ2-3; unclear D gene. Trimming left V 3 bases short and J 5 bases short, with 18 bases between. The CDR3 has 16 amino acids. Per the germline V gene, CDR1 is LNHDA and CDR2 is SQIVND (reference sequence). CDR3 bases: TGTGCCAGTAGTATCGAACACAGCAACATTCAAGATACGCAGTATTTT. Its protein product is CASSIEHSNIQDTQYF.

The chain is built from TRBV7-2 and TRBJ2-5, with a tentative D call TRBD1 (6 bases). V lost 4 bases to trimming and J lost 3 bases, with 9 bases between them. This CDR3 has 13 residues. Germline V gene sequence: CDR1 SGHTA, CDR2 FQGNSA. For the CDR3, the DNA is TGTGCCAGCAGCTGGACAGTAAAAGAGACCCAGTACTTC. Protein sequence: CASSWTVKETQYF.

The J gene is TRBJ2-1, the V gene TRBV7-6; weak D call: TRBD2 (6 bases). Germline V gives CDR1 SGHVS, CDR2 FNYEAQ. V was shortened by 4 bases and J by 12 bases, with 16 bases between the two germline ends. CDR3 size: 13 residues. In nucleotides, the CDR3 is TGTGCCAGCAGCTCAAGGACTAATCCCCTGCAGTTCTTC. Its protein product is CASSSRTNPLQFF.

This clone was detected only a few times. The chain couples TRBV5-6 to TRBJ2-3; no definite D call. The germline gives CDR1 SGHDT, CDR2 YYEEEE. V lost 2 bases and J lost 4, with 5 bases in between. CDR3 length: 12 amino acids. In nucleotides, the CDR3 is TGTGCCAGCAGCTTTATTGCAGATACGCAGTATTTT. Amino acid sequence: CASSFIADTQYF.

The rearrangement links TRBV18 to TRBJ2-2, with D perhaps TRBD2 (5 bases). The germline V and J ends were trimmed by 0 bases and 4 bases, with 9 bases remaining between them. Germline V CDR1 and CDR2: KGHSH, LQKENI. The CDR3 is made up of 15 amino acids. CDR3 DNA sequence: TGTGCCAGCTCACCACCGGCTAGCAGCACCGGGGAGCTGTTTTTT. Its translation: CASSPPASSTGELFF. Drawing the rest from reference TRBV18 and TRBJ2-2, the complete variable domain is NAGVMQNPRHLVRRRGQEARLRCSPMKGHSHVYWYRQLPEEGLKFMVYLQKENIIDESGMPKERFSAEFPKEGPSILRIQQVVRGDSAAYFCASSPPASSTGELFFGEGSRLTVL.

The chain recombines TRBV9 with TRBJ2-5; TRBD2 agrees at 14 bases. Germline V CDR1 and CDR2: SGDLS, YYNGEE. V lost 5 bases to trimming and J lost 5 bases; unmatched junction nucleotides: 14. This CDR3 has 18 amino acids. The CDR3 is CASRIPGLAGDPGETQYF. DNA for the CDR3: TGTGCCAGCAGGATACCGGGACTAGCGGGAGACCCGGGGGAGACCCAGTACTTC.

This clone was counted once. V gene TRBV2 combines with J gene TRBJ2-3, with TRBD1 as a possible D gene (6 bases). The CDR3 runs 15 residues. Germline CDR1 is SNHLY and CDR2 is FYNNEI. Trimming removed 6 bases from V and 3 bases from J, with 16 bases in between. The CDR3 protein is CASSPQGFGTDTQYF. CDR3 nucleotide sequence: TGTGCCAGCAGCCCACAGGGTTTTGGTACAGATACGCAGTATTTT.

The chain employs TRBV2 and TRBJ2-7; a possible D gene is TRBD1 (5 bases). Trimming left V 4 bases short and J 0 bases short, with 13 bases between. The germline gives CDR1 SNHLY, CDR2 FYNNEI. This CDR3 comprises 15 residues. For the CDR3, the DNA is TGTGCCAGCAGTGGAACAGGTACGAGCTCCTACGAGCAGTACTTC. It translates to CASSGTGTSSYEQYF.

The V gene is TRBV10-3, the J gene TRBJ2-7, with 9 bases fitting TRBD1. V trimming: 3 bases; J trimming: 0 bases; junction bases outside the gene matches: 6. CDR1 ENHRY and CDR2 SYGVKD come from the germline V gene. There are 16 residues in the CDR3. The CDR3 reads CAISDNDRGSSYEQYF. The CDR3 DNA reads as TGTGCCATCAGTGACAACGACAGGGGGAGCTCCTACGAGCAGTACTTC.

The chain recombines TRBV24-1 with TRBJ1-2; 10 nucleotides align to TRBD1. V lost 3 bases to trimming and J lost 6 bases; unmatched junction nucleotides: 9. The length of the CDR3 is 16 residues. CDR1 and CDR2 from the germline V gene are KGHDR and SFDVKD. CDR3 in amino acids: CATSDPSDRGDNGYTF. The CDR3 DNA reads as TGTGCCACCAGTGATCCCTCGGACAGGGGGGATAATGGCTACACCTTC.

This CDR3 reads CASSLGDRGHGYTF. In DNA form, the CDR3 reads TGCGCCAGCAGCTTGGGGGACAGGGGGCATGGCTACACCTTC. The rearrangement joins TRBV5-1 to TRBJ1-2, with 12 bases identical to TRBD1. V lost 0 bases and J lost 6; bases outside the gene matches: 0. CDR3 length: 14 residues. The germline CDR1 and CDR2 sequences are SGHRS and YFSETQ.

The chain is built from TRBV6-5 and TRBJ1-2; 9 bases fit TRBD1. V trimming: 0 bases; J trimming: 4 bases; junction bases outside the gene matches: 0. There are 14 residues in the CDR3. CDR1 and CDR2 (germline): MNHEY, SVGAGI. The CDR3: CASSYSDRGYGYTF. CDR3 sequence (DNA): TGTGCCAGCAGTTACTCGGACAGGGGCTATGGCTACACCTTC.

V gene TRBV15 combines with J gene TRBJ2-7, with 10 positions matching TRBD2. Germline values: CDR1 LNHNV, CDR2 YYDKDF (reference sequence). The CDR3 extends over 13 amino acids. The ends lost 5 bases at V and 6 bases at J; junction bases unmatched: 4. DNA for the CDR3: TGTGCCACCAGCTCCCGACTAGCGGGCGAGCAGTACTTC. Translated: CATSSRLAGEQYF.

This rearrangement joins TRBV7-2 to TRBJ1-5, with 10 bases identical to TRBD1. Germline V lookup: CDR1 SGHTA, CDR2 FQGNSA. The CDR3 spans 16 residues. V gave up 3 bases and J gave up 0 bases; unmatched junction bases: 2. CDR3 region: CASSFGTGDSNQPQHF. The DNA for the CDR3 is TGTGCCAGCAGCTTTGGGACAGGGGATAGCAATCAGCCCCAGCATTTT.

The chain couples TRBV27 to TRBJ2-7, with D maybe TRBD1 (6 bases). V lost 0 bases and J 4 bases, leaving 10 bases between the germline ends. Germline V gene sequence: CDR1 MNHEY, CDR2 SMNVEV (reference sequence). The CDR3 is made up of 14 amino acids. The CDR3 region is CASSLSGRGYEQYF. DNA for the CDR3: TGTGCCAGCAGTTTATCAGGCAGGGGATACGAGCAGTACTTC.

This clone was picked up one time. The chain is built from TRBV9 and TRBJ2-7; possible D gene TRBD2, 6 bases. Germline V gene data show CDR1 as SGDLS and CDR2 as YYNGEE. There are 15 residues in the CDR3. V lost 2 bases and J lost 0, with 12 bases in between. The CDR3 loop reads CASSVGRGISYEQYF. CDR3 nucleotide sequence: TGTGCCAGCAGCGTCGGGCGGGGAATCTCCTACGAGCAGTACTTC.